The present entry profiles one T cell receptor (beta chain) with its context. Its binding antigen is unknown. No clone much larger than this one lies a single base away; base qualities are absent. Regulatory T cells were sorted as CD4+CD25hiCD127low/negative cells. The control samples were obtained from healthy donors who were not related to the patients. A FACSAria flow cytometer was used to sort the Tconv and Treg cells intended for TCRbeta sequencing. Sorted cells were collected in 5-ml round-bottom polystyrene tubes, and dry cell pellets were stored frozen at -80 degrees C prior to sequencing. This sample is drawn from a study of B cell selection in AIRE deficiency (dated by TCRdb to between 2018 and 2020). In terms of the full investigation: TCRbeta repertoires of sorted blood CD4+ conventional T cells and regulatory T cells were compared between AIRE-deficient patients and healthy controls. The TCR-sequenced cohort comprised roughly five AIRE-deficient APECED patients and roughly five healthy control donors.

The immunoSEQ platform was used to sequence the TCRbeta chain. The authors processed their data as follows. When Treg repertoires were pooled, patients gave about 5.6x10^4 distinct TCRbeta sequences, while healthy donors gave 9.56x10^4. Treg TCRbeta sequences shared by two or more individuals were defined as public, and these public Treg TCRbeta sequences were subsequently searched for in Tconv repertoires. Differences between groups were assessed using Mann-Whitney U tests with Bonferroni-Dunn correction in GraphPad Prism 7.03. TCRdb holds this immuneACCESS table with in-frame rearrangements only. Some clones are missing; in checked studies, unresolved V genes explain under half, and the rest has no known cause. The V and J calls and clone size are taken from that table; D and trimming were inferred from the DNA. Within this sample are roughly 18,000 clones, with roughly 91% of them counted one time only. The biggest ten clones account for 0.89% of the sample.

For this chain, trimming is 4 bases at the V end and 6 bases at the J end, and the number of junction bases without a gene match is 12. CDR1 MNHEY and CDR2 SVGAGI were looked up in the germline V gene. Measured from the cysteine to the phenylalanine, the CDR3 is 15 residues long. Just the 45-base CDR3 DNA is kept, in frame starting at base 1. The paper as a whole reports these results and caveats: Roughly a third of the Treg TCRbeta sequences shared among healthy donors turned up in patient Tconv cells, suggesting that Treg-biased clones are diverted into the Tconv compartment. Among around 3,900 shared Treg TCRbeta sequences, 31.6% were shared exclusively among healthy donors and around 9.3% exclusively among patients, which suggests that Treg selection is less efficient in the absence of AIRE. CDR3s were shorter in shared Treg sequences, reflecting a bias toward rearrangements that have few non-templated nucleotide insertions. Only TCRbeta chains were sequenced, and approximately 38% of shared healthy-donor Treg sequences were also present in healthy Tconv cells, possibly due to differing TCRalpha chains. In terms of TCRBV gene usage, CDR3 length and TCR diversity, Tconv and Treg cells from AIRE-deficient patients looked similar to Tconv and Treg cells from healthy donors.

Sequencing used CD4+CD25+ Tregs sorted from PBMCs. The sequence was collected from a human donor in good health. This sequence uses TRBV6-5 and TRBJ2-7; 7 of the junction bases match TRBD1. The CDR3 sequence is CASSFWFNRGGEQYF. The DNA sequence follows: TGTGCCAGCAGTTTCTGGTTCAACAGGGGCGGCGAGCAGTACTTC.